A selection of T cell receptor beta chains follows, all from one sample in a study of OX40 agonist ivuxolimab in advanced cancers. Data came from immunoSEQ multiplex PCR; TCRdb stores just in-frame clones and leaves some out. The top ten clones hold approximately 1.3% of a sample with more than 60,000 clones, roughly nine tenths of them seen once. The starting material was CD4+ or CD8+ T cells sorted from blood, obtained in a trial of the OX40 agonist ivuxolimab. Receptors originate from an adult with an advanced solid tumor such as melanoma, head and neck, liver or kidney cancer. Both conserved end residues are part of each CDR3. A D gene is named only where the DNA matches it firmly. Some rows have no size entry. The others give once, few or many, or a class for an expanded clone.

j_call v_call clone_size d_call cdr3_nt cdr3_aa
TRBJ2-5 TRBV5-1 once TRBD2 TGCGCCAGCAGCTTTCGGGGGGGCGGTGAGACCCAGTACTTC CASSFRGGGETQYF
TRBJ1-6 TRBV18 . . TGTGCCAGCTCACCACGGACACATTCACCCCTCCACTTT CASSPRTHSPLHF
TRBJ2-2 TRBV19 . TRBD1 TGTGCCAGTAGTACCCCGGGACAGCCCGACCGGGAGCTGTTTTTT CASSTPGQPDRELFF
TRBJ2-4 TRBV7-2 . . TGTGCCAGCAGCCCCTATTCTGGGTTAAACATTCAGTACTTC CASSPYSGLNIQYF
TRBJ1-6 TRBV11-2 . . TGTGCCAGCAGCTTAACAGGTGATAATTCACCCCTCCACTTT CASSLTGDNSPLHF
TRBJ1-5 TRBV2 . . TGTGCCAGCAGTGAAGGGGGGACTCTGCAGCCCCAGCATTTT CASSEGGTLQPQHF
TRBJ1-5 TRBV19 . . TGTGCCAGTAGTATGAAGTTTGGACCGAATCAGCCCCAGCATTTT CASSMKFGPNQPQHF
TRBJ2-2 TRBV30 . . TGTGCCTGGAGAGACCCAGGGGTGACCGGGGAGCTGTTTTTT CAWRDPGVTGELFF
TRBJ2-7 TRBV6-5 . . TGTGCCAGCAGTTACTCACAGGTTCTGTTATACGAGCAGTACTTC CASSYSQVLLYEQYF
TRBJ2-7 TRBV11-2 . TRBD2 TGTGCCAGCAGCCCCACTAGCGGGGGGACCGTGCTAGACTTC CASSPTSGGTVLDF
TRBJ1-1 TRBV19 . TRBD1 TGTGCCAGTAGGACTACAGGGGCCCCGGGGGGGACTGAAGCTTTCTTT CASRTTGAPGGTEAFF
TRBJ2-7 TRBV7-8 . . TGTGCCAGCAGCTTCCCACGACGGGACGAGCAGTACTTC CASSFPRRDEQYF
TRBJ1-2 TRBV7-2 once . TGTGCCAGCAGCTTCCGGTTGGCTAACTATGGCTACACCTTC CASSFRLANYGYTF
TRBJ1-5 TRBV2 few . TGTGCCAGCAGTGATTGGACGGGGGGCTTAGGACAGCCCCAGCATTTT CASSDWTGGLGQPQHF
TRBJ1-2 TRBV19 . . TGTGCCAGTAGTATAGACTATGGCTACACCTTC CASSIDYGYTF
TRBJ1-5 TRBV6-1 . . TGTGCCAGCAGTGAAAGCTACAATCAGCCCCAGCATTTT CASSESYNQPQHF
TRBJ1-1 TRBV10-2 . . TGCGCCAGCAGACCGGAACAGGGAATCCCCGAAGCTTTCTTT CASRPEQGIPEAFF
TRBJ2-3 TRBV2 . . TGTGCCAGCGGCCAAGGTAGGGGTGATACGCAGTATTTT CASGQGRGDTQYF
TRBJ1-2 TRBV2 . . TGTGCCAGCAGTGAGAACAGTCGGGTTTATGGCTACACCTTC CASSENSRVYGYTF
TRBJ2-3 TRBV27 . . TGTGCCAGCAGTTTTCTAGGCATAACTAGCACAGATACGCAGTATTTT CASSFLGITSTDTQYF
TRBJ2-7 TRBV15 once . TGTGCCACCAGCAGAGTAGGGGGATTAGAAACCTACGAGCAGTACTTC CATSRVGGLETYEQYF
TRBJ1-2 TRBV7-2 . TRBD1 TGTGCCAGCAGCTTAAGAATCCGGGGGACAGGGGATAACGGCTACACCTTC CASSLRIRGTGDNGYTF
TRBJ2-7 TRBV5-4 once . TGTGCCAGCAGCTCGTACACCGGGACTGCCTACGAGCAGTACTTC CASSSYTGTAYEQYF
TRBJ2-4 TRBV19 once . TGTGCCAGTAGTACGGCAAAATTAAACATTCAGTACTTC CASSTAKLNIQYF
TRBJ2-3 TRBV7-2 once . TGTGCCAGCAGCCCAGTGTTCGGGATCCGTGGGGGAGATACGCAGTATTTT CASSPVFGIRGGDTQYF
TRBJ2-7 TRBV9 . . TGTGCCAGCAGCTTGACGACAGCCGCCTACGAGCAGTACTTC CASSLTTAAYEQYF
TRBJ1-1 TRBV10-1 . . TGCGCCAGCAGCCGGACAGAGAACACTGAAGCTTTCTTT CASSRTENTEAFF
TRBJ2-5 TRBV18 once . TGTGCCAGCTCACCACCGGCAGGCTACCAAGAGACCCAGTACTTC CASSPPAGYQETQYF
TRBJ1-2 TRBV18 . . TGTGCCAGCTCAGTTCAGGGAAGAATGAGGGGCTACACCTTC CASSVQGRMRGYTF
TRBJ1-1 TRBV7-8 . . TGTGCCAGCAGCTTAGTTCTGGGGGCAAGGGGCACTGAAGCTTTCTTT CASSLVLGARGTEAFF
TRBJ2-5 TRBV5-4 . TRBD2 TGTGCCAGCAGCCCATCGGGAGGGACGTGGGAGACCCAGTACTTC CASSPSGGTWETQYF
TRBJ2-3 TRBV5-4 . . TGTGCCAGCAGCTTTACGGACAGCAGGCCAGATACGCAGTATTTT CASSFTDSRPDTQYF
TRBJ1-1 TRBV7-9 . TRBD1 TGTGCCAGCAGCCCCTGGCGGACAGGGGGTGGCACTGAAGCTTTCTTT CASSPWRTGGGTEAFF
TRBJ2-5 TRBV5-1 once . TGCGCCAGCAGCTTGGATGGTTGGGCAGAAGAGACCCAGTACTTC CASSLDGWAEETQYF
TRBJ1-6 TRBV5-1 . . TGCGCCAGCAGCTTGAGACAGACGTCTAATTCACCCCTCCACTTT CASSLRQTSNSPLHF
TRBJ2-1 TRBV5-5 . . TGTGCCAGCAGCCGTCAAACAGGATACAATGAGCAGTTCTTC CASSRQTGYNEQFF
TRBJ2-3 TRBV5-1 . . TGCGCCAGCAGCTTGACGGCCCCCTCAGGGCCAGATACGCAGTATTTT CASSLTAPSGPDTQYF
TRBJ1-2 TRBV11-2 once TRBD1 TGTGCCAGCAGCTTAGCAGGGGGTCGGGGCGACACCTTC CASSLAGGRGDTF
TRBJ2-2 TRBV6-5 . TRBD2 TGTGCCAGCAGTACTAGCGGGGGGAACACCGGGGAGCTGTTTTTT CASSTSGGNTGELFF
TRBJ1-2 TRBV5-1 . . TGCGCCAGCAGCGATCCACCAAGGGACTATGGCTACACCTTC CASSDPPRDYGYTF
TRBJ1-1 TRBV28 . . TGTGCCAGCAGTGTAGGGGTGAAGGCTGAAGCTTTCTTT CASSVGVKAEAFF
TRBJ1-4 TRBV2 few TRBD1 TGTGCCAGCACTGACAGGGGTGGAGCGGAAAAACTGTTTTTT CASTDRGGAEKLFF
TRBJ2-7 TRBV7-9 . TRBD1 TGTGCCAGCAGCCCCGGGACAGGGCCCTACGAGCAGTACTTC CASSPGTGPYEQYF
TRBJ2-7 TRBV14 . TRBD2 TGTGCCAGCAGCCAAGACAGGGAGGGCGAGCAGTACTTC CASSQDREGEQYF
TRBJ1-1 TRBV6-5 . TRBD1 TGTGCCAGCAGTTACTCCGGGACAGGGGTAGGCACTGAAGCTTTCTTT CASSYSGTGVGTEAFF
TRBJ2-3 TRBV5-1 . . TGCGCCAGCAACCCAGGGGCAAGGACTAAAACAGATACGCAGTATTTT CASNPGARTKTDTQYF
TRBJ1-4 TRBV14 . TRBD1 TGTGCCAGCAGCCAAACAGGGGGTTATGAAAAACTGTTTTTT CASSQTGGYEKLFF
TRBJ1-1 TRBV6-5 . . TGTGCCAGCAGTCCCCCGGCTGGTGAAGCTTTCTTT CASSPPAGEAFF
TRBJ2-1 TRBV6-6 . . TGTGCCAGCGGTTACTCGCAGGGCTATTATGAGCAGTTCTTC CASGYSQGYYEQFF
TRBJ1-1 TRBV5-1 . . TGCGCCAGCAGCTTGGGCCTCGTGCCTACGGCGAACACTGAAGCTTTCTTT CASSLGLVPTANTEAFF
TRBJ2-2 TRBV7-3 . . TGTGCCAGCAGCTTTAGGACGGGCGGGGAGCTGTTTTTT CASSFRTGGELFF
TRBJ1-6 TRBV19 . . TGTGCCAGTAGTATCGGGAGCTCCTATAATTCACCCCTCCACTTT CASSIGSSYNSPLHF
TRBJ1-1 TRBV7-9 . TRBD1 TGTGCCAGCAGCTCGGACAGGGGGTGGGCTGAAGCTTTCTTT CASSSDRGWAEAFF
TRBJ1-4 TRBV5-3 . . TGTGCCAGAAGTTCCTCCCTCCGCCGGGAGGTTAATGAAAAACTGTTTTTT CARSSSLRREVNEKLFF
TRBJ2-7 TRBV11-3 . TRBD1 TGTGCCAGCAGCTTGGGACAGGTTACCTACGAGCAGTACTTC CASSLGQVTYEQYF